This T cell receptor (beta chain) was identified during a study of T cells expressing NK-cell markers. Overall study context: Just one sequenced donor of eight was HCMV-seronegative, while seven were seropositive.

Reprocessing the 5' RACE reads, TCRdb reports a single entry for every CDR3 protein and omits DNA. With under 200,000 distinct CDR3 sequences in the sample, the ten largest clones hold approximately 17%. The CDR3 contains 16 residues. Looked up from germline, CDR1 is SGHTA and CDR2 is FQGNSA. Study-level points and caveats: These clonotypes additionally ranked first within the CD3+CD56-NKG2C+ fraction of a few donors.

About this clonotype: Antigen: not known.

This rearrangement joins TRBV7-2 to TRBJ2-3; the TCRdb D gene call, TRBD2, has no DNA to confirm it. The sample consisted of blood T cells: a sorted CD56 or NKG2C T cell subset, CD4+ or CD8+ T cells, or bulk PBMC T cells (not recorded which). This clonotype originated in a woman between 18 and 70 years old in good health. CDR3 region: CASSAHETSGTDTQYF.